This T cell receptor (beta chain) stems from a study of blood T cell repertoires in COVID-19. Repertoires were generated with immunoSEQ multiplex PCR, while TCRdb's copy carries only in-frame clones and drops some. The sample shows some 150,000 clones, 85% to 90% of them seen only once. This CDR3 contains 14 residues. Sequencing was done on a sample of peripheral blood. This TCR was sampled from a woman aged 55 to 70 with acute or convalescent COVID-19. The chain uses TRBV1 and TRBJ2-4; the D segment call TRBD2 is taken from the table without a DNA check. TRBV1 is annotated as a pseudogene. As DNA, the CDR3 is TGCACCAGCAGCCAAGGAAGCGGGGGGCGCATTCAGTACTTC. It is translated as CTSSQGSGGRIQYF.